This entry features one T cell receptor (beta chain) sequence. The record originates from a study of monozygotic twins with cystic fibrosis. The V end lost 0 bases, the J end lost 4 bases, and 10 bases lay between the germline ends. This CDR3 region has 16 residues. The germline V gene has CDR1 LGHNA and CDR2 YSLEER. Assay used: immunoSEQ multiplex PCR; TCRdb lists only in-frame clones, some missing. The repertoire includes about 35,000 clones, approximately 72% of them detected once, and under 0.9% sits in the top ten. The sequenced sample was blood. The TCR sequence derives from a girl aged 10-17 years with cystic fibrosis. The V and J genes are TRBV4-3 and TRBJ2-6, with D tentatively TRBD1 (6 bases). CDR3 amino acids: CASSQEWGPGANVLTF. CDR3 coding DNA: TGCGCCAGCAGCCAAGAATGGGGGCCCGGGGCCAACGTCCTGACTTTC.